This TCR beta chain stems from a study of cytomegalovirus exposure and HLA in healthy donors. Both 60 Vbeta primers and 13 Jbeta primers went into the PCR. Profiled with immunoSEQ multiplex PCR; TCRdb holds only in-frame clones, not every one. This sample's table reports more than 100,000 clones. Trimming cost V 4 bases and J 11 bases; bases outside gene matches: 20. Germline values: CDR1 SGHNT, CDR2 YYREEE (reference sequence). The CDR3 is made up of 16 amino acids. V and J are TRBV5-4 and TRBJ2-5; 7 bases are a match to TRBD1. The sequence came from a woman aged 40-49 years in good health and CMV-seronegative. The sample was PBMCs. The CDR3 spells CASSPPGQSPLKEQYF. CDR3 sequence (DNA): TGTGCCAGCAGCCCCCCGGGACAGTCCCCCCTGAAGGAGCAGTACTTC.